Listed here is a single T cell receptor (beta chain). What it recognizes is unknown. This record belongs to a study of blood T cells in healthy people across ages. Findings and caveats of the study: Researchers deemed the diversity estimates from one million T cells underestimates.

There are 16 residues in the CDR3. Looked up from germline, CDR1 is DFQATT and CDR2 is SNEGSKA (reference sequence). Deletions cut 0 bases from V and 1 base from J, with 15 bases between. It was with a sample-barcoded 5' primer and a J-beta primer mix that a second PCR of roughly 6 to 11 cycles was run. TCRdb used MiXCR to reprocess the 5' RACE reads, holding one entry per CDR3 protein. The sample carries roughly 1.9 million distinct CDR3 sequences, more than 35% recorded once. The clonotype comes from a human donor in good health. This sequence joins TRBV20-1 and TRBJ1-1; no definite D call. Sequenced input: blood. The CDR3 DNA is TGCAGTGCTAGAGATCGGTTAAGGCTCGAGAACACTGAAGCTTTCTTT. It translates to CSARDRLRLENTEAFF.